A selection of T cell receptor beta chains follows, all from one sample in a study of human T cells and chemical hapten exposure. One entry per CDR3 protein, called by TCRdb with MiXCR from the RACE reads. Of roughly 380,000 distinct CDR3 sequences listed, 4.5% to 5.5% are singletons. Sequencing was performed on whole blood, taken in connection with sensitization to the hapten diphenylcyclopropenone (DPC). These TCRs come from a woman in her fifties or sixties with alopecia areata. Some clones in this sample may be carry-over from other donors' samples. Each CDR3 is given with its conserved first and last residue. The D gene is left open where the match is weak. Some rows mark clone size as missing; the rest say once, few, many or name a class of expanded clone.

j_gene: TRBJ1-5; abundance: .; v_gene: TRBV21-1; d_gene: .; CDR3nt: TGTGCCAGCAGCAAAGAAGGAGGGCTAAGCAATCAGCCCCAGCATTTT; CDR3aa: CASSKEGGLSNQPQHF
j_gene: TRBJ1-1; abundance: few; v_gene: TRBV6-1; d_gene: .; CDR3nt: TGTGCCAGCAGTGAACAAGGGGGAACGGGGACTGAAGCTTTCTTT; CDR3aa: CASSEQGGTGTEAFF
j_gene: TRBJ2-3; abundance: .; v_gene: TRBV9; d_gene: .; CDR3nt: TGTGCCAGCAGCGTTTACGGGGGGCCCGCAGATACGCAGTATTTT; CDR3aa: CASSVYGGPADTQYF
j_gene: TRBJ1-2; abundance: .; v_gene: TRBV15; d_gene: .; CDR3nt: TGTGCCACCAGCAGAGATATTTTAGATGGCTACACCTTC; CDR3aa: CATSRDILDGYTF
j_gene: TRBJ2-7; abundance: .; v_gene: TRBV20-1; d_gene: .; CDR3nt: TGCAGTGCTAGAGAGGGCACTATCTACGAGCAGTACTTC; CDR3aa: CSAREGTIYEQYF
j_gene: TRBJ1-5; abundance: many; v_gene: TRBV20-1; d_gene: .; CDR3nt: TGCAGTGCCTATAGGGGCGCGGGCAATCAGCCCCAGCATTTT; CDR3aa: CSAYRGAGNQPQHF
j_gene: TRBJ1-5; abundance: many; v_gene: TRBV7-2; d_gene: .; CDR3nt: TGTGCCAGCAGCTTAGCGCAGGGGCCCCAGCATTTT; CDR3aa: CASSLAQGPQHF
j_gene: TRBJ2-4; abundance: .; v_gene: TRBV6-4; d_gene: .; CDR3nt: TGTGCCAGCAGTGACAGGAGGCCTAAAAACATTCAGTACTTC; CDR3aa: CASSDRRPKNIQYF
j_gene: TRBJ1-5; abundance: many; v_gene: TRBV7-2; d_gene: .; CDR3nt: TGTGCCAGCAGCTTGAGTATCGATAGCAATCAGCCCCAGCATTTT; CDR3aa: CASSLSIDSNQPQHF
j_gene: TRBJ2-7; abundance: .; v_gene: TRBV20-1; d_gene: TRBD2; CDR3nt: TGCAGTACCTCTCGACTAGCGGGAGATTACGAGCAGTACTTC; CDR3aa: CSTSRLAGDYEQYF
j_gene: TRBJ1-4; abundance: many; v_gene: TRBV11-2; d_gene: TRBD1; CDR3nt: TGTGCCAGCAGCTTAGGGACAGGGGGTGAGAAACTGTTTTTT; CDR3aa: CASSLGTGGEKLFF
j_gene: TRBJ2-3; abundance: many; v_gene: TRBV12-3/TRBV12-4; d_gene: .; CDR3nt: TGTGCCAGCACTAAGACAGGGAGGTTGCCCACAGATACGCAGTATTTT; CDR3aa: CASTKTGRLPTDTQYF
j_gene: TRBJ1-5; abundance: .; v_gene: TRBV12-3/TRBV12-4; d_gene: .; CDR3nt: TGTGCCAGCAGTTACGGACAGACCCTCAATCAGCCCCAGCATTTT; CDR3aa: CASSYGQTLNQPQHF
j_gene: TRBJ1-1; abundance: many; v_gene: TRBV9; d_gene: .; CDR3nt: TGTGCCAGCAGCGCGGCAGGGACAAGTACTGAAGCTTTCTTT; CDR3aa: CASSAAGTSTEAFF
j_gene: TRBJ1-1; abundance: many; v_gene: TRBV3-1; d_gene: .; CDR3nt: TGTGCCAGCAGCCTCCAGGGGCGCACAGCTTTCTTT; CDR3aa: CASSLQGRTAFF
j_gene: TRBJ1-1; abundance: few; v_gene: TRBV7-9; d_gene: .; CDR3nt: TGTGCCAGCAGCTTAAGGTCCCCGGAAGCTTTCTTT; CDR3aa: CASSLRSPEAFF
j_gene: TRBJ2-1; abundance: few; v_gene: TRBV20-1; d_gene: TRBD2; CDR3nt: TGCAGTGCCCCCGACGGGGGGATCGACAATGAGCAGTTCTTC; CDR3aa: CSAPDGGIDNEQFF
j_gene: TRBJ2-1; abundance: many; v_gene: TRBV7-7; d_gene: .; CDR3nt: TGTGCCAGCAGCATCGGGGCTTACAATGAGCAGTTCTTC; CDR3aa: CASSIGAYNEQFF
j_gene: TRBJ2-7; abundance: many; v_gene: TRBV12-3/TRBV12-4; d_gene: .; CDR3nt: TGTGCCAGCAGTTTAGTTGCAAGGGAGCAGTACTTC; CDR3aa: CASSLVAREQYF
j_gene: TRBJ2-1; abundance: .; v_gene: TRBV6-2/TRBV6-3; d_gene: .; CDR3nt: TGTGCCAGCTGTTCCGGGACCCACAATGAGCAGTTCTTC; CDR3aa: CASCSGTHNEQFF
j_gene: TRBJ2-7; abundance: .; v_gene: TRBV21-1; d_gene: .; CDR3nt: TGTGCCAGCAGCGGCCGTGGACCGGGAAGGAACGAGCAGTACTTC; CDR3aa: CASSGRGPGRNEQYF
j_gene: TRBJ2-7; abundance: many; v_gene: TRBV11-2; d_gene: .; CDR3nt: TGTGCCAGCAGCAATCTAGCGCGGGCCTACGAGCAGTACTTC; CDR3aa: CASSNLARAYEQYF
j_gene: TRBJ2-3; abundance: .; v_gene: TRBV7-7; d_gene: .; CDR3nt: TGTGCCAGCAGCTTAGCGGCAGGGGATGCAGATACGCAGTATTTT; CDR3aa: CASSLAAGDADTQYF
j_gene: TRBJ1-2; abundance: many; v_gene: TRBV3-1; d_gene: TRBD1; CDR3nt: TGTGCCAGCAGCCAAGCTTGGGACAGGGTGTATGGCTACACCTTC; CDR3aa: CASSQAWDRVYGYTF
j_gene: TRBJ1-5; abundance: few; v_gene: TRBV3-1; d_gene: .; CDR3nt: TGTGCCAGCAGCCAAGACTTCTCCATCAATCAGCCCCAGCATTTT; CDR3aa: CASSQDFSINQPQHF
j_gene: TRBJ2-2; abundance: few; v_gene: TRBV7-6; d_gene: TRBD2; CDR3nt: TGTGCCAGCAGCTTAGGCGCGGGGGTGAGAACCGGGGAGCTGTTTTTT; CDR3aa: CASSLGAGVRTGELFF
j_gene: TRBJ2-1; abundance: many; v_gene: TRBV23-1; d_gene: TRBD1; CDR3nt: TGCGCCACTAGGGGACAGGAATCGTATGAGCAGTTCTTC; CDR3aa: CATRGQESYEQFF
j_gene: TRBJ2-3; abundance: many; v_gene: TRBV2; d_gene: TRBD1; CDR3nt: TGTGCCAGCAGCCCCCCCGCCGGGACAGGGGTTGCAGATACGCAGTATTTT; CDR3aa: CASSPPAGTGVADTQYF